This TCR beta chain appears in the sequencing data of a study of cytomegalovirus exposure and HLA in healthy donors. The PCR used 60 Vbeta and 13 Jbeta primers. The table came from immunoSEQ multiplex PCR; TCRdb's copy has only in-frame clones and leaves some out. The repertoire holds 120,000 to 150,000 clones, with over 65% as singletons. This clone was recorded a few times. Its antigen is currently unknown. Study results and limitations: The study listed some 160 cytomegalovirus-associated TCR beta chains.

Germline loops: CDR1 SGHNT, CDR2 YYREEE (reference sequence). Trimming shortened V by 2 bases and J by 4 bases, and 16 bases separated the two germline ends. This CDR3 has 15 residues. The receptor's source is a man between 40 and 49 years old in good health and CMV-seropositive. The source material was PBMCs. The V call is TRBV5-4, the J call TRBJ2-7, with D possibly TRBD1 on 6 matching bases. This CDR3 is CASSFGGRPTYEQYF. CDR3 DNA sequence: TGTGCCAGCAGCTTTGGGGGCAGGCCGACTTACGAGCAGTACTTC.